Listed below are T cell receptor beta chains from one sample, sequenced in a study of T cells expressing NK-cell markers. After re-calling the 5' RACE reads, TCRdb lists one entry per CDR3 protein, DNA absent. Here the sample table reports 550,000 or so distinct CDR3 sequences. Sequencing was performed on blood T cells: a sorted CD56 or NKG2C T cell subset, CD4+ or CD8+ T cells, or bulk PBMC T cells (not recorded which). All receptors derive from a man in his late teens or twenties in good health. CDR3s include the opening cysteine and the closing phenylalanine or tryptophan.

CSGGTGGQETQYF	TRBV29-1	TRBJ2-5
CSVSLGAYYEQYF	TRBV29-1	TRBJ2-7
CASSARTGSDEQYF	TRBV27	TRBJ2-7
CASSLGSRRVKYF	TRBV11-3	TRBJ2-3
CASSSSRRQGQETQYF	TRBV19	TRBJ2-5
CASSRGTGGARDTQYF	TRBV7-7	TRBJ2-3
CASSYRRLSSYNEQFF	TRBV6-5	TRBJ2-1
CATSDYLAGVTYNEQFF	TRBV24-1	TRBJ2-1
CASSQTETGTDTQYF	TRBV14	TRBJ2-3
CASSVGPSYEQYF	TRBV9	TRBJ2-7
CASSSTRRLHADVNTEAFF	TRBV27	TRBJ1-1
CSVEGTGTKPWTQYF	TRBV29-1	TRBJ2-3
CASSGFRERAPLGSTDTQYF	TRBV5-1	TRBJ2-3
CASSLSIAGSYNEQFF	TRBV12-3/TRBV12-4	TRBJ2-1
CAWSSYGSQYF	TRBV30	TRBJ2-5
CASSLGMDVYGYTF	TRBV19	TRBJ1-2
CASSPDRPNTEAFF	TRBV12-3/TRBV12-4	TRBJ1-1
CSVDRGRGYEQYF	TRBV29-1	TRBJ2-7
CASSLERDADEQFF	TRBV5-1	TRBJ2-1
CASRARGVSGANVLTF	TRBV6-1	TRBJ2-6
CASSLVTSGRVATQYF	TRBV7-2	TRBJ2-5
CAVGQGPYNEQFF	TRBV9	TRBJ2-1
CASSDQTGEQYF	TRBV6-5	TRBJ2-7
CASSEATRISEAFF	TRBV2	TRBJ1-1